Reported below is one TCR beta chain. These data belong to a study of blood T cell repertoires in COVID-19. Study details: Sources were T cells, B-cell-depleted T cells, or PBMCs; the material itself was cDNA or gDNA.

The protocol was immunoSEQ multiplex PCR, while the TCRdb copy is restricted to in-frame clones and leaves out a portion. The repertoire has fewer than 450,000 clones, more than 85% of them found once; the top ten carry under 1.3%. Participant-given clinical history determined each cohort assignment. Material: PBMCs or T cells enriched from blood (not recorded which). The source of this sequence is a woman in her 30s who had recovered from COVID-19.

The CDR3 nucleotides read TGTGCCAGCAGTCTTGGGCGGCTACGGGGCACTGAAGCTTTCTTT. Translation: CASSLGRLRGTEAFF. This chain connects TRBV6-5 to TRBJ1-1; D is ambiguous. Germline assignment: CDR1 MNHEY and CDR2 SVGAGI. The ends were cut back, 5 bases at V and 4 bases at J, with 17 bases in the middle. This CDR3 has 15 amino acids.